These 20 T cell receptor beta chains were all obtained from the same sample, sequenced in a study of PD-L1 blockade in urothelial cancer. Time point meaning: pretreatment peripheral blood. Using immunoSEQ multiplex PCR, the repertoire was profiled, and TCRdb retains in-frame clones only, with some absent. The table records 130,000 or so clones, around 84% of them present only once. The specimen comprised PBMCs, sampled around atezolizumab (anti-PD-L1) treatment. The source is a man aged 45-65 years with urothelial cancer.

This chain connects TRBV5-6 to TRBJ2-3; D perhaps matches TRBD1 (7 bases). The CDR3 is 14 amino acids. V lost 4 bases and J 7 bases, leaving 16 bases between the germline ends. Germline lookup yields CDR1 SGHDT and CDR2 YYEEEE. The CDR3 spells CASSPRTGGNTQYF. CDR3 DNA: TGTGCCAGCAGCCCGAGGACAGGAGGGAATACGCAGTATTTT. The variable domain in full, completed from reference TRBV5-6 and TRBJ2-3, reads DAGVTQSPTHLIKTRGQQVTLRCSPKSGHDTVSWYQQALGQGPQFIFQYYEEEERQRGNFPDRFSGHQFPNYSSELNVNALLLGDSALYLCASSPRTGGNTQYFGPGTRLTVL.

This sequence joins TRBV5-4 and TRBJ2-1, with D hard to call. V lost 3 bases, J lost 1 base, and 11 bases lay in between. The V gene's germline CDR1 is SGHNT and CDR2 YYREEE (reference sequence). The CDR3 is 15 amino acids. The CDR3 coding sequence is TGTGCCAGCAGCTACCCGGGTGGGTCCTACAATGAGCAGTTCTTC. Residues: CASSYPGGSYNEQFF.

The chain has TRBV30 and TRBJ2-1; 13 nucleotides match TRBD2. CDR3 length: 15 amino acids. Trimming took 4 bases from V and 9 from J; bases not matched to a gene: 9. The germline gives CDR1 GTSNPN, CDR2 SVGIG (reference sequence). In DNA, the CDR3 is TGTGCCTGGAAACAACGGACTAGCGGGAGTGGTGAGCAGTTCTTC. Encoded protein: CAWKQRTSGSGEQFF.

The chain employs TRBV5-1 and TRBJ2-2; possibly TRBD1 for D (5 bases). CDR1 SGHRS and CDR2 YFSETQ come from the germline V gene. This CDR3 region has 15 residues. The V end lost 4 bases, the J end lost 2 bases, and 12 bases lay between the germline ends. The CDR3 here is CASSAFQGNTGELFF. In DNA form, the CDR3 reads TGCGCCAGCAGCGCGTTCCAGGGTAACACCGGGGAGCTGTTTTTT.

This clone has just a few counts. The chain is built from TRBV30 and TRBJ2-2; D uncertain. The germline V gene has CDR1 GTSNPN and CDR2 SVGIG (reference sequence). V was shortened by 2 bases and J by 0 bases, with 10 bases between the two germline ends. This CDR3 region has 15 residues. CDR3 coding DNA: TGTGCCTGGAGTCCCCGCAGGACGAACACCGGGGAGCTGTTTTTT. Translation gives CAWSPRRTNTGELFF.

The chain recombines TRBV19 with TRBJ1-5; TRBD1 matches at 9 bases. The CDR3 is 16 residues long. After removal of 5 bases from V and 6 bases from J, the junction contained 11 bases not matched to a gene. Germline V gene sequence: CDR1 LNHDA, CDR2 SQIVND (reference sequence). CDR3 in amino acids: CASSPRTGALVQPQHF. In DNA form, the CDR3 reads TGTGCCAGTAGTCCAAGGACAGGGGCGTTGGTTCAGCCCCAGCATTTT.

The rearrangement joins TRBV6-1 to TRBJ1-5, with 7 bases matching TRBD1. Germline V gene data show CDR1 as MNHNS and CDR2 as SASEGT. The V and J ends lost 5 bases and 4 bases, in that order; junction bases with no gene match: 5. The CDR3 has 14 amino acids. As DNA, the CDR3 is TGTGCCAGCAGTAGACAGGGACCTAATCAGCCCCAGCATTTT. This gives the protein CASSRQGPNQPQHF.

This chain joins TRBV18 and TRBJ1-1; 11 positions agree with TRBD1. The J segment lost 4 bases and the V segment lost 4 bases, leaving 2 bases of the junction unmatched. The length of the CDR3 is 14 residues. Germline V CDR1 and CDR2: KGHSH, LQKENI. The CDR3 bases are TGTGCCAGCTCACGGACAGGGGGCGGCACTGAAGCTTTCTTT. It is translated as CASSRTGGGTEAFF.

This sequence joins TRBV28 and TRBJ2-7; 8 bases match TRBD2. J gave up 1 base and V 3 bases, and 11 bases lay outside the gene matches. This CDR3 contains 17 residues. CDR1 is MDHEN and CDR2 is SYDVKM in the germline V gene. In DNA form, the CDR3 reads TGTGCCAGCAGTTTCTCTGTTCTAGCGGGCCAATCCTACGAGCAGTACTTC. Translated, it gives CASSFSVLAGQSYEQYF. Complete variable domain (other parts from reference TRBV28 and TRBJ2-7): DVKVTQSSRYLVKRTGEKVFLECVQDMDHENMFWYRQDPGLGLRLIYFSYDVKMKEKGDIPEGYSVSREKKERFSLILESASTNQTSMYLCASSFSVLAGQSYEQYFGPGTRLTVT.

CDR3 loop: CASTQQGSGELFF. Written as DNA, the CDR3 is TGTGCCAGCACCCAACAGGGGTCCGGGGAGCTGTTTTTT. This chain connects TRBV11-2 to TRBJ2-2, with TRBD1 matching over 7 bases. Germline lookup yields CDR1 SGHAT and CDR2 FQNNGV. The CDR3 runs 13 residues. V was clipped by 7 bases and J by 6 bases; unmatched bases: 5.

The gene calls are TRBV10-3 and TRBJ1-5; D might be TRBD1 (6 bases). This CDR3 comprises 15 residues. Germline V gene data show CDR1 as ENHRY and CDR2 as SYGVKD. V lost 8 bases to trimming and J lost 2 bases, with 16 bases between them. CDR3 coding DNA: TGTGCCATCGGGCTTACAGGGAACGGCAATCAGCCCCAGCATTTT. Translating gives CAIGLTGNGNQPQHF.

This sequence joins TRBV30 and TRBJ1-1; 7 bases line up with TRBD1. The CDR3 consists of 17 residues. Germline lookup yields CDR1 GTSNPN and CDR2 SVGIG (reference sequence). J gave up 1 base and V 0 bases, and 11 bases lay outside the gene matches. The CDR3 nucleotides read TGTGCCTGGAGTGTTCAGGTAGGGGGCGAAACGAACACTGAAGCTTTCTTT. Translating it yields CAWSVQVGGETNTEAFF.

The gene calls are TRBV7-8 and TRBJ2-7, with D perhaps matching TRBD2 (6 bases). Germline lookup yields CDR1 SGHVS and CDR2 FQNEAQ. V was cut by 0 bases and J by 3 bases, with 15 bases left in between. This CDR3 is built from 16 residues. The CDR3 nucleotides read TGTGCCAGCAGCTTAGCGCGGGCGATGGGGGGCTACGAGCAGTACTTC. This translates into CASSLARAMGGYEQYF.

This clone was observed once. This chain connects TRBV27 to TRBJ2-1; 16 bases map to TRBD2. V was clipped by 6 bases and J by 4 bases; unmatched bases: 6. CDR1 is MNHEY, CDR2 SMNVEV, per germline (reference sequence). This CDR3 comprises 17 residues. The CDR3 protein is CASRGLAGGVKYNEQFF. In nucleotides, the CDR3 is TGTGCCAGCAGGGGACTAGCGGGGGGGGTAAAATACAATGAGCAGTTCTTC.

The V gene is TRBV5-6, the J gene TRBJ2-1; 15 nucleotides match TRBD2. The CDR3 has 15 amino acids. Trimming took 5 bases from V and 7 from J; bases not matched to a gene: 4. The germline V gene encodes CDR1 SGHDT and CDR2 YYEEEE. The CDR3 DNA sequence: TGTGCCAGCAGGACCGGGACTAGCGGGAGGAATGAGCAGTTCTTC. Amino acids: CASRTGTSGRNEQFF. The variable domain in full, completed from reference TRBV5-6 and TRBJ2-1, reads DAGVTQSPTHLIKTRGQQVTLRCSPKSGHDTVSWYQQALGQGPQFIFQYYEEEERQRGNFPDRFSGHQFPNYSSELNVNALLLGDSALYLCASRTGTSGRNEQFFGPGTRLTVL.

V gene TRBV5-4 combines with J gene TRBJ1-1; D not certain. Germline CDR1 SGHNT, CDR2 YYREEE (reference sequence). V was shortened by 0 bases and J by 7 bases, with 13 bases between the two germline ends. The CDR3 extends over 14 amino acids. The CDR3 here is CASSLDAGQVEAFF. In DNA form, the CDR3 reads TGTGCCAGCAGCTTGGATGCTGGGCAGGTTGAAGCTTTCTTT.

A few counts support this clone. The chain employs TRBV30 and TRBJ2-7, with 15 bases identical to TRBD2. CDR1 is GTSNPN, CDR2 SVGIG, per germline (reference sequence). The CDR3 runs to 18 residues. V shed 0 bases, J shed 4 bases, and the junction held 10 bases outside the gene matches. CDR3 region: CAWSVRQTGTSGRYEQYF. In DNA, the CDR3 is TGTGCCTGGAGTGTACGACAGACCGGGACTAGCGGGAGGTACGAGCAGTACTTC. The full variable domain, in which reference TRBV30 and TRBJ2-7 provide the parts outside the CDR3, is SQTIHQWPATLVQPVGSPLSLECTVEGTSNPNLYWYRQAAGRGLQLLFYSVGIGQISSEVPQNLSASRPQDRQFILSSKKLLLSDSGFYLCAWSVRQTGTSGRYEQYFGPGTRLTVT.

This chain joins TRBV5-4 and TRBJ2-3; D gene unclear. CDR1 and CDR2 from the germline V gene are SGHNT and YYREEE (reference sequence). The length of the CDR3 is 13 residues. V lost 3 bases and J lost 2, with 7 bases in between. The CDR3 region has the DNA TGTGCCAGCAGCTCCCAACTCACAGATACGCAGTATTTT. Encoded protein: CASSSQLTDTQYF.

The gene calls are TRBV6-6 and TRBJ1-1; D gene uncertain. V dropped 0 bases and J dropped 7 bases, with 9 bases sitting between them. The CDR3 sequence is 13 residues long. Germline CDR1 reads MNHNY; CDR2 reads SVGAGI (reference sequence). The CDR3 DNA follows: TGTGCCAGCAGTTACTCGAGAGGGAATGAAGCTTTCTTT. Its translation is CASSYSRGNEAFF.

This clone was detected a few times. This chain connects TRBV14 to TRBJ1-1, with 7 nucleotides matching TRBD1. Germline V lookup: CDR1 SGHDN, CDR2 FVKESK. V gave up 3 bases and J gave up 5 bases; unmatched junction bases: 18. This CDR3 spans 18 amino acids. CDR3 sequence: CASSQRQGPTRSGTEAFF. CDR3 DNA sequence: TGTGCCAGCAGCCAGAGACAGGGACCAACAAGGAGTGGAACTGAAGCTTTCTTT.